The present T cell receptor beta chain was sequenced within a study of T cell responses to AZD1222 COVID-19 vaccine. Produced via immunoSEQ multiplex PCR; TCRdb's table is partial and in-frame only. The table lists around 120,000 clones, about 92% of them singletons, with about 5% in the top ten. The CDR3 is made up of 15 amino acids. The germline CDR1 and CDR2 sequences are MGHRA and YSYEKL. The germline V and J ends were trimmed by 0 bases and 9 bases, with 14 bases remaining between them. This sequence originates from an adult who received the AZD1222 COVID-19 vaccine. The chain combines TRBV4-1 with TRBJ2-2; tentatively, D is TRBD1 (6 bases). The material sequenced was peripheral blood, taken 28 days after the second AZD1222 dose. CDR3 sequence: CASSQELGGRRELFF. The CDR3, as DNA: TGCGCCAGCAGCCAAGAACTAGGGGGTCGCCGGGAGCTGTTTTTT.